These T cell receptor beta chains were read from a single sample in a study of T cell changes during pregnancy in multiple sclerosis. Libraries were prepared by immunoSEQ multiplex PCR; TCRdb keeps only in-frame clonotypes and omits some of them. The sample records about 36,000 clones, under 95% being singletons. The sample was CD4+ T cells from peripheral blood mononuclear cells, taken after pregnancy. The receptors stem from a female donor with multiple sclerosis, enrolled in a pregnancy study. CDR3s include the opening cysteine and the closing phenylalanine or tryptophan. The D gene is left open where the match is weak. A row's size may be missing; if present it is once, few, many or a size class.

TRBV7-9	once	-	TRBJ1-6	CASSPRGSSYNSPLHF	TGTGCCAGCAGCCCACGGGGGAGCTCCTATAATTCACCCCTCCACTTT
TRBV5-1	-	TRBD2	TRBJ2-5	CASSFVTSGGQETQYF	TGCGCCAGCAGCTTCGTTACTAGCGGGGGGCAAGAGACCCAGTACTTC
TRBV29-1	once	-	TRBJ1-5	CSVSDGNQPQHF	TGCAGCGTGAGTGATGGCAATCAGCCCCAGCATTTT
TRBV7-3	-	TRBD2	TRBJ2-1	CASSSLAGGRVEQFF	TGTGCCAGCAGCTCTTTAGCGGGGGGGCGGGTTGAGCAGTTCTTC
TRBV5-4	-	TRBD2	TRBJ2-7	CASSTSQASGGVYEQYF	TGTGCCAGCAGCACAAGCCAGGCTAGCGGGGGGGTCTACGAGCAGTACTTC
TRBV11-3	-	TRBD1	TRBJ1-2	CASSPGTGKGGYTF	TGTGCCAGCAGCCCGGGGACAGGAAAGGGAGGCTACACCTTC
TRBV6-6	few	TRBD1	TRBJ2-1	CASSRLGTGYNEQFF	TGTGCCAGCAGCCGCCTGGGGACAGGGTACAATGAGCAGTTCTTC
TRBV27	-	TRBD2	TRBJ2-1	CASSFLAGLAGFNEQFF	TGTGCCAGCAGTTTCCTCGCAGGACTAGCGGGATTCAATGAGCAGTTCTTC
TRBV9	-	TRBD1	TRBJ2-5	CASSVGEGGGETQYF	TGTGCCAGCAGCGTAGGAGAAGGGGGCGGAGAGACCCAGTACTTC
TRBV7-6	few	TRBD1	TRBJ2-1	CASSTGQNNEQFF	TGTGCCAGCAGCACGGGACAGAACAATGAGCAGTTCTTC
TRBV7-8	-	-	TRBJ2-3	CASTSFADTQYF	TGTGCCAGCACCTCGTTTGCAGATACGCAGTATTTT
TRBV5-1	-	-	TRBJ2-3	CASSPNTDTQYF	TGCGCCAGCAGCCCCAACACAGATACGCAGTATTTT
TRBV6-1	-	TRBD2	TRBJ2-2	CASSASSGGSAGELFF	TGTGCCAGCAGTGCCAGTAGCGGGGGGTCGGCCGGGGAGCTGTTTTTT
TRBV2	-	-	TRBJ2-3	CASSRIRETRTDTQYF	TGTGCCAGCAGTAGAATTAGGGAGACCAGGACAGATACGCAGTATTTT
TRBV18	few	-	TRBJ1-6	CASSPQGAGPNSPLHF	TGTGCCAGCTCACCACAAGGGGCAGGGCCCAATTCACCCCTCCACTTT
TRBV7-8	-	TRBD2	TRBJ2-5	CASSAGLTSGGGEETQYF	TGTGCCAGCAGCGCCGGACTCACCAGCGGGGGGGGAGAAGAGACCCAGTACTTC
TRBV19	-	-	TRBJ2-6	CASSKLMTSGPGANVLTF	TGTGCCAGTAGTAAGTTGATGACGAGTGGGCCTGGGGCCAACGTCCTGACTTTC
TRBV7-3	-	TRBD1	TRBJ2-1	CASSLDRGGYNEQFF	TGTGCCAGCAGCTTAGACAGGGGTGGGTACAATGAGCAGTTCTTC
TRBV18	-	-	TRBJ2-5	CASSHAGRQETQYF	TGTGCCAGCTCACACGCGGGCAGGCAAGAGACCCAGTACTTC
TRBV7-2	-	-	TRBJ1-4	CASSFQGGAGEKLFF	TGTGCCAGCAGCTTTCAAGGGGGTGCAGGAGAAAAACTGTTTTTT
TRBV11-2	-	TRBD1	TRBJ1-1	CASWPGQGAIRTEAFF	TGTGCCAGCTGGCCGGGACAGGGGGCAATTCGCACTGAAGCTTTCTTT
TRBV6-5	-	TRBD1	TRBJ1-6	CASRSDRGRDSPLHF	TGTGCCAGCAGATCGGACAGGGGACGAGATTCACCCCTCCACTTT
TRBV7-3	-	-	TRBJ2-2	CASSPIPASWNIPGELFF	TGTGCCAGCAGCCCAATCCCGGCTAGCTGGAACATCCCCGGGGAGCTGTTTTTT
TRBV15	-	-	TRBJ2-7	CATSRGGFDEQYF	TGTGCCACCAGCCGAGGAGGGTTTGACGAGCAGTACTTC
TRBV19	-	TRBD1	TRBJ1-5	CASSPTGDRESSNQPQHF	TGTGCCAGTAGTCCGACAGGGGACAGGGAAAGTAGCAATCAGCCCCAGCATTTT
TRBV7-7	-	TRBD2	TRBJ2-1	CASSLAGLAGVDEQFF	TGTGCCAGCAGCTTAGCCGGACTAGCGGGAGTAGATGAGCAGTTCTTC
TRBV4-2	-	-	TRBJ2-7	CASSPREAYEQYF	TGTGCCAGCAGCCCGAGAGAGGCCTACGAGCAGTACTTC
TRBV6-8	-	-	TRBJ1-1	CASRGGNTEAFF	TGTGCCAGCAGGGGGGGGAACACTGAAGCTTTCTTT
TRBV6-6	-	-	TRBJ2-7	CASSYPMGQTYEQYF	TGTGCCAGCAGTTACCCTATGGGCCAAACCTACGAGCAGTACTTC
TRBV2	-	TRBD1	TRBJ1-1	CASSSRGRDTEAFF	TGTGCCAGCAGTTCCAGGGGGCGAGACACTGAAGCTTTCTTT
TRBV5-4	-	TRBD1	TRBJ2-1	CASSSRQGVENEQFF	TGTGCCAGCAGCTCGCGACAGGGGGTAGAAAATGAGCAGTTCTTC
TRBV6-1	-	TRBD1	TRBJ2-4	CASSEAKGTGSKNIQYF	TGTGCCAGCAGTGAAGCGAAGGGGACAGGGAGCAAAAACATTCAGTACTTC
TRBV6-6	-	TRBD1	TRBJ1-5	CASSPGGRGLGQPQHF	TGTGCCAGCAGCCCGGGAGGCAGGGGGCTAGGTCAGCCCCAGCATTTT
TRBV5-4	-	TRBD1	TRBJ1-5	CASSRQGVGPQHF	TGTGCCAGCAGCAGACAGGGGGTAGGGCCCCAGCATTTT
TRBV30	-	TRBD2	TRBJ2-1	CAWSVRSRREGLF	TGTGCCTGGAGTGTACGCTCCCGGCGGGAGGGCCTCTTC
TRBV7-3	-	-	TRBJ2-1	CASSLGAATYNEQFF	TGTGCCAGCAGCTTGGGGGCGGCTACCTACAATGAGCAGTTCTTC
TRBV5-1	-	TRBD2	TRBJ2-1	CASSLGTSGTGEQFF	TGCGCCAGCAGCTTAGGGACTAGCGGGACCGGTGAGCAGTTCTTC
TRBV28	-	-	TRBJ1-5	CASNLASNQPQHF	TGTGCCAGCAATTTGGCTAGCAATCAGCCCCAGCATTTT
TRBV19	once	-	TRBJ2-2	CASSMGVLKTGELFF	TGTGCCAGTAGTATGGGCGTACTGAAGACCGGGGAGCTGTTTTTT
TRBV15	-	TRBD2	TRBJ2-5	CATSSGRETQYF	TGTGCCACCTCTAGCGGGAGGGAGACCCAGTACTTC
TRBV20-1	-	-	TRBJ2-7	CSAGRIYEQYF	TGCAGTGCAGGGAGGATCTACGAGCAGTACTTC
TRBV28	-	-	TRBJ2-1	CASSLATADSYNEQFF	TGTGCCAGCAGTTTGGCAACAGCGGACTCCTACAATGAGCAGTTCTTC
TRBV7-2	-	-	TRBJ1-2	CASSLGADYGYTF	TGTGCCAGCAGCTTAGGTGCGGACTATGGCTACACCTTC
TRBV25-1	-	TRBD1	TRBJ2-7	CASSKQGVPSSYEQYF	TGTGCCAGCAGTAAACAGGGGGTCCCGAGCTCCTACGAGCAGTACTTC
TRBV6-6	-	-	TRBJ1-4	CASRRAEKLFF	TGTGCCAGCAGGCGGGCGGAAAAACTGTTTTTT
TRBV30	-	TRBD1	TRBJ2-2	CAWRQGAINTGELFF	TGTGCCTGGAGGCAGGGGGCAATTAACACCGGGGAGCTGTTTTTT
TRBV13	-	-	TRBJ2-5	CASSPDFEETQYF	TGTGCCAGCAGCCCCGACTTTGAAGAGACCCAGTACTTC
TRBV30	-	TRBD2	TRBJ2-1	CAWSVTSGTSEQFF	TGTGCCTGGAGTGTCACTAGCGGGACGAGTGAGCAGTTCTTC
TRBV6-4	-	-	TRBJ1-5	CASSESGSNQPQHF	TGTGCCAGCAGCGAATCAGGTAGCAATCAGCCCCAGCATTTT
TRBV10-1	-	-	TRBJ2-4	CASSQVLGNIQYF	TGCGCCAGCAGTCAGGTCCTTGGAAACATTCAGTACTTC
TRBV7-2	-	-	TRBJ2-7	CASSLAGEQYF	TGTGCCAGCAGCTTGGCAGGAGAGCAGTACTTC